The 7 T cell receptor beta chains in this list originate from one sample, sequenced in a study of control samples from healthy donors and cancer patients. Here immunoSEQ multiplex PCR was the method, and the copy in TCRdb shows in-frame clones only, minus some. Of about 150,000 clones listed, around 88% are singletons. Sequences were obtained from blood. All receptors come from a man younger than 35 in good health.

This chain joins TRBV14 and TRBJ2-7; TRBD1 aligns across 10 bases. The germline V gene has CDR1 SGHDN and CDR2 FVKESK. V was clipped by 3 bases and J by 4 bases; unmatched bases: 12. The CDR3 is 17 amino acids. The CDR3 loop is CASSQPNLGTGVYEQYF. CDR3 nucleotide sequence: TGTGCCAGCAGCCAGCCGAACCTCGGGACAGGGGTTTACGAGCAGTACTTC.

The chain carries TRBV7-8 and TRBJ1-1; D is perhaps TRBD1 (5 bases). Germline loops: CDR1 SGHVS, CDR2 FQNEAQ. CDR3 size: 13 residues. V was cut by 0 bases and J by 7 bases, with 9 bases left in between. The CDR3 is CASSLAQGGEAFF. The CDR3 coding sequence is TGTGCCAGCAGCTTAGCCCAGGGCGGTGAAGCTTTCTTT.

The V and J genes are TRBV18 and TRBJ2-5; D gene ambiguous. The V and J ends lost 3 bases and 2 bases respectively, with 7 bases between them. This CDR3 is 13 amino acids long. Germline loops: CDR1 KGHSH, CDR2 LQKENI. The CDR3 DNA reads TGTGCCAGCTCACCGACACTTCAAGAGACCCAGTACTTC. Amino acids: CASSPTLQETQYF.

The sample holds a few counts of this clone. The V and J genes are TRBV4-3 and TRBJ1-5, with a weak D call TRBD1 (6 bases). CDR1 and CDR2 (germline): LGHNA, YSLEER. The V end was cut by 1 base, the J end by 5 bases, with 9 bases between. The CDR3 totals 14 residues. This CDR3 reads CASSQGGRDQPQHF. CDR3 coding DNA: TGCGCCAGCAGCCAAGGGGGGCGCGATCAGCCCCAGCATTTT.

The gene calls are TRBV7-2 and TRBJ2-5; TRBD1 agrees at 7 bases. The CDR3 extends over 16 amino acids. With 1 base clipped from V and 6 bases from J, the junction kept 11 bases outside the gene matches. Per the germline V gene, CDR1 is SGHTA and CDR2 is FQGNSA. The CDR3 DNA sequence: TGTGCCAGCAGCTTAGGGGGTCGAGAGGGGGCGAAGACCCAGTACTTC. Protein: CASSLGGREGAKTQYF.

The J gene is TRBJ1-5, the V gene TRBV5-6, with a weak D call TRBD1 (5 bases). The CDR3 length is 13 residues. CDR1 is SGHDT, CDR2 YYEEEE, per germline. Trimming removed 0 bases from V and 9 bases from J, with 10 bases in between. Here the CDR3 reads CASSLGGTRPQHF. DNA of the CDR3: TGTGCCAGCAGCTTGGGGGGGACGCGGCCCCAGCATTTT.

This chain's CDR3 is CASSSQAGQPQHF. CDR3 nucleotide sequence: TGTGCCAGCAGCTCCCAGGCAGGTCAGCCCCAGCATTTT. The V gene is TRBV7-3, the J gene TRBJ1-5; no clear D gene. CDR1 and CDR2 from the germline V gene are SGHTA and FQGTGA. The CDR3 consists of 13 residues. V was trimmed by 4 bases and J by 6 bases, leaving 10 bases between them.